A selection of T cell receptor beta chains follows, all from one sample in a study of blood T cell repertoires in COVID-19. The data were produced by immunoSEQ multiplex PCR, yet TCRdb's version contains in-frame clones alone and is incomplete. The data show about 21,000 clones, about 78% seen once. Input material: peripheral blood. These receptors were obtained from a man in his 60s with active COVID-19. Both conserved end residues are trimmed from each CDR3. D genes are given only for firm matches.

len	j_gene	v_gene	d_gene	CDR3aa
11	TRBJ1-1	TRBV7-3	-	ASGMTPNTEAF
12	TRBJ2-6	TRBV19	-	ASNFGSGANVLT
13	TRBJ1-2	TRBV28	TRBD1	ASSLSPGQGTSYT
13	TRBJ1-5	TRBV19	-	ASSIQGTGNQPQH
17	TRBJ2-1	TRBV5-1	-	ASSRQGALGRGDYNEQF
12	TRBJ1-2	TRBV27	-	ASSDGTALYGYT
13	TRBJ2-7	TRBV18	-	ASSLQGVQQAEQY
13	TRBJ2-2	TRBV6-5	TRBD2	ASSSGRANTGELF
12	TRBJ1-3	TRBV7-9	-	ASSLPSSGNTIY
12	TRBJ2-1	TRBV5-1	TRBD2	ASSIAGTSGEQF
13	TRBJ1-1	TRBV5-4	TRBD1	ASSLSQGARTEAF
11	TRBJ2-7	TRBV5-1	-	ASSLGLEGEQY
11	TRBJ2-1	TRBV11-1	-	ASSTGLPNEQF
13	TRBJ2-1	TRBV6-1	-	ASSEAGGSYNEQF
12	TRBJ2-7	TRBV5-1	TRBD1	ASSSPGQAYEQY
12	TRBJ1-6	TRBV5-6	-	ASSFEGYNSPLH
14	TRBJ2-1	TRBV6-4	TRBD2	ASSDLPGGPYNEQF
13	TRBJ2-7	TRBV7-2	-	ASSLYVGATYEQY
11	TRBJ2-1	TRBV21-1	-	ASSKRWSREQF
13	TRBJ2-2	TRBV19	TRBD2	AGKLAGGPGGELF
12	TRBJ2-7	TRBV7-9	TRBD2	ASSLGLAGVEQY
13	TRBJ2-5	TRBV19	TRBD2	ASSGRGVFKETQY
16	TRBJ2-2	TRBV21-1	-	ASSKELLWREGTGELF
11	TRBJ2-7	TRBV19	-	ASSNGRSYEQY
14	TRBJ2-3	TRBV7-8	-	ASSLLPRGIGDTQY
16	TRBJ2-1	TRBV5-1	TRBD2	ASSLRIRASGSQNEQF
14	TRBJ2-1	TRBV18	TRBD2	ASSPNIAGTYNEQF
13	TRBJ1-1	TRBV11-3	-	ASSGRAAMNTEAF
10	TRBJ1-1	TRBV7-8	-	ASSIMNTEAF
14	TRBJ1-2	TRBV20-1	TRBD1	SASRATQGALYGYT
10	TRBJ2-1	TRBV2	-	ASSDVGEGQF
15	TRBJ1-2	TRBV6-2/TRBV6-3	TRBD1	ASSPFPGQGGSYGYT
13	TRBJ2-5	TRBV19	TRBD2	ASSPRLAGGETQY
12	TRBJ2-7	TRBV30	TRBD2	AWRGGRRGYEQY
11	TRBJ2-7	TRBV5-5	-	ASSLAGGDEQY
13	TRBJ2-5	TRBV9	TRBD2	ASSVGGRGEETQY
14	TRBJ2-2	TRBV24-1	TRBD1	ATSDTGQGRTGELF
13	TRBJ2-5	TRBV4-2	TRBD2	ASSQGTSGGETQY
9	TRBJ2-5	TRBV7-8	-	ASSLLETQY
14	TRBJ1-2	TRBV28	TRBD1	ASRKQGPLLNYGYT
13	TRBJ2-3	TRBV5-4	TRBD1	ASSQQTGGTDTQY
13	TRBJ2-3	TRBV5-1	-	ASRLRDPATDTQY
13	TRBJ2-3	TRBV9	-	ASSVGLARTDTQY
11	TRBJ2-2	TRBV7-3	-	ASSREPTGELF